The next 10 T cell receptor beta chains were all read from a single sample in a study of regulatory T cells in long-lasting Graves disease. Researchers made TCR beta libraries by using iRepertoire HTBI primers and running Arm-PCR on CDR3 regions. TCRdb re-called the multiplex PCR reads through MiXCR, storing one row per CDR3 protein. The sample consists of about 220,000 distinct CDR3 sequences, approximately 19% of them appearing once. Time point denoted: newly diagnosed GD, antithyroid drugs for less than 3 months. Extracted RNA from PBMCs served as the source of the TCR library. Separately, the same data were catalogued under a study of T cells in Graves' hyperthyroidism and ophthalmopathy.

The specimen was peripheral blood mononuclear cells (PBMCs), collected at new diagnosis, from a patient treated with antithyroid drugs. These receptors all stem from a woman aged 25-40 years with Graves disease.

Ten or more counts support this clonotype. The chain has TRBV15 and TRBJ1-2, with TRBD1 matching over 7 bases. Trimming removed 2 bases from V and 9 bases from J; junction bases left unmatched: 9. Looked up from germline, CDR1 is LNHNV and CDR2 is YYDKDF (reference sequence). CDR3 length: 14 residues. The CDR3 region is CATSRSTQGSSYTF. CDR3 nucleotide sequence: TGTGCCACCAGCAGATCAACACAGGGGTCGAGCTACACCTTC.

Worth noting for this clonotype: This sequence may be a read error, since a much larger clone differs from it by one base. This chain links TRBV9 with TRBJ2-1, with D unclear. CDR1 and CDR2 (germline): SGDLS, YYNGEE. CDR3 length: 14 residues. The CDR3 DNA is TGTGCCAGCAGCGTACTGGACCGAAACAATGAGCAGTCCTTC. Protein: CASSVLDRNNEQSF.

This clonotype was detected many times. CDR3 loop: CASTRGQAGQPQHF. CDR3 DNA: TGTGCCAGCACCAGGGGACAGGCCGGTCAGCCCCAGCATTTT. This chain links TRBV6-1 with TRBJ1-5, with 8 bases identical to TRBD1. This CDR3 spans 14 amino acids. Germline V gives CDR1 MNHNS, CDR2 SASEGT. V was pared by 7 bases and J by 6 bases, with 8 bases of the junction left unmatched.

This clonotype has a count of ten or more. The chain uses TRBV19 and TRBJ1-1; D gene uncertain. This CDR3 spans 13 amino acids. Trimming cost V 7 bases and J 1 base, with 10 bases left between them. Germline lookup yields CDR1 LNHDA and CDR2 SQIVND (reference sequence). CDR3 region: CASTHARNTEAFF. The CDR3 DNA follows: TGTGCCAGTACCCACGCCAGGAACACTGAAGCTTTCTTT. The variable domain in full, with the rest retrieved from reference TRBV19 and TRBJ1-1, is DGGITQSPKYLFRKEGQNVTLSCEQNLNHDAMYWYRQDPGQGLRLIYYSQIVNDFQKGDIAEGYSVSREKKESFPLTVTSAQKNPTAFYLCASTHARNTEAFFGQGTRLTVV.

This clonotype has at least ten counts. The J gene is TRBJ1-6, the V gene TRBV27; D unclear. The V end lost 10 bases, the J end lost 4 bases, and 14 bases lay between the germline ends. In germline, CDR1 is MNHEY, CDR2 SMNVEV (reference sequence). The CDR3 runs 14 residues. Here the CDR3 DNA reads TGTGCCACCCGACTCATGACTTATAATTCACCCCTCCACTTT. This codes for CATRLMTYNSPLHF.

This clonotype was recorded many times. The rearrangement links TRBV19 to TRBJ1-1, with D unclear. V lost 2 bases to trimming and J lost 0 bases, with 7 bases between them. Germline assignment: CDR1 LNHDA and CDR2 SQIVND (reference sequence). CDR3 length: 14 amino acids. The CDR3 is CASSIFFMNTEAFF. The CDR3 DNA follows: TGTGCCAGTAGTATATTCTTCATGAACACTGAAGCTTTCTTT.

This clonotype was counted a few times. This probably arose from a read error, given a far larger clone one base away. The chain couples TRBV6-4 to TRBJ2-5; the match to TRBD2 covers 12 bases. In germline, CDR1 is MRHNA, CDR2 SNTAGT. This CDR3 comprises 15 residues. The CDR3 spells CANSELAGGQETQYF. The CDR3 DNA is TGTGCCAACAGTGAACTAGCGGGGGGCCAAGAGACCCAGTACTTC.

This clonotype was seen many times. CDR3 coding DNA: TGTGCCAGCAGTCCCCGCGGGACTGGGGTCGCACGGCAGCCCCAGCATTTT. The encoded protein is CASSPRGTGVARQPQHF. The genes are TRBV6-2 or TRBV6-3 and TRBJ1-5; the D gene is possibly TRBD1 (5 bases). V gave up 5 bases and J gave up 7 bases, with 24 bases separating them. The CDR3 loop spans 17 amino acids. Germline V lookup: CDR1 MNHEY, CDR2 SVGEGT.

This clonotype came up many times. The chain carries TRBV28 and TRBJ1-1; D is unresolved. Trimming pared 3 bases from V and 1 base from J, leaving 6 bases between. The CDR3 is made up of 13 amino acids. Germline V CDR1 and CDR2: MDHEN, SYDVKM. This chain's CDR3 is CASSFSKNTEAFF. In DNA form, the CDR3 reads TGTGCCAGCAGTTTCAGCAAGAACACTGAAGCTTTCTTT. The full variable domain, completed using reference TRBV28 and TRBJ1-1, is DVKVTQSSRYLVKRTGEKVFLECVQDMDHENMFWYRQDPGLGLRLIYFSYDVKMKEKGDIPEGYSVSREKKERFSLILESASTNQTSMYLCASSFSKNTEAFFGQGTRLTVV.

In this sample, this clonotype turned up many times. The V and J genes are TRBV12-3 or TRBV12-4 and TRBJ2-2; D gene ambiguous. Trimming cost V 2 bases and J 0 bases, with 10 bases left between them. The CDR3 has 16 residues. The CDR3 coding sequence is TGTGCCAGCAGTTTACCGGTTTTCGCGAACACCGGGGAGCTGTTTTTT. Translation gives CASSLPVFANTGELFF.